The rows below give T cell receptor beta chains drawn from one sample of a study of sequential checkpoint blockade in melanoma. Profiling relied on immunoSEQ multiplex PCR, and the TCRdb table lists in-frame clones only, not all of them. The sample shows 2,500 to 4,000 clones, approximately 17% of them seen only once. The material was tumor tissue (inferred from file names), obtained from a patient given nivolumab and ipilimumab in sequence. Source of these receptors: a human donor with melanoma. The CDR3 runs from the conserved cysteine through the conserved F or W. Fields, in order: D gene, V gene, J gene, clone size, CDR3 protein, CDR3 DNA. D genes are given only for firm matches. The listing skips clone size in some rows; elsewhere it reads once, few, many or a size class.

d_call: TRBD1
v_call: TRBV11-3
j_call: TRBJ1-1
clone_size: medium-sized
cdr3_aa: CASSPKDRGENTEAFF
cdr3_nt: TGTGCCAGCAGCCCCAAGGACAGGGGGGAGAACACTGAAGCTTTCTTT

d_call: .
v_call: TRBV15
j_call: TRBJ2-1
clone_size: .
cdr3_aa: CATSRDRASNEQFF
cdr3_nt: TGTGCCACCAGCAGAGATAGGGCGAGTAATGAGCAGTTCTTC

d_call: .
v_call: TRBV18
j_call: TRBJ1-2
clone_size: .
cdr3_aa: CASSPPEWGGRYTF
cdr3_nt: TGTGCCAGCTCACCACCGGAATGGGGGGGACGCTACACCTTC

d_call: TRBD1
v_call: TRBV6-8
j_call: TRBJ1-6
clone_size: medium-sized
cdr3_aa: CASRDRDNSPLHF
cdr3_nt: TGTGCCAGCAGGGACAGGGATAATTCACCCCTCCACTTT

d_call: TRBD1
v_call: TRBV28
j_call: TRBJ1-2
clone_size: .
cdr3_aa: CASRLGTGTGYTF
cdr3_nt: TGTGCCAGCAGGTTAGGGACAGGGACGGGCTACACCTTC

d_call: .
v_call: TRBV18
j_call: TRBJ2-6
clone_size: .
cdr3_aa: CASSPNSHSGANVLTF
cdr3_nt: TGTGCCAGCTCACCGAACAGTCACTCTGGGGCCAACGTCCTGACTTTC

d_call: TRBD2
v_call: TRBV11-3
j_call: TRBJ2-4
clone_size: many
cdr3_aa: CASSPRTSQNIQYF
cdr3_nt: TGTGCCAGCAGCCCCCGGACTAGTCAAAACATTCAGTACTTC

d_call: TRBD2
v_call: TRBV28
j_call: TRBJ2-1
clone_size: medium-sized
cdr3_aa: CASSFLGGASYNEQFF
cdr3_nt: TGTGCCAGCAGTTTCCTCGGGGGGGCCTCCTACAATGAGCAGTTCTTC

d_call: .
v_call: TRBV19
j_call: TRBJ2-2
clone_size: .
cdr3_aa: CASRIGATGELFF
cdr3_nt: TGTGCCAGTAGAATAGGAGCCACCGGGGAGCTGTTTTTT

d_call: .
v_call: TRBV9
j_call: TRBJ2-3
clone_size: .
cdr3_aa: CASSVSKVTDTQYF
cdr3_nt: TGTGCCAGCAGCGTTAGCAAGGTCACAGATACGCAGTATTTT

d_call: .
v_call: TRBV10-2
j_call: TRBJ1-1
clone_size: large
cdr3_aa: CASSPGIWGTEAFF
cdr3_nt: TGCGCCAGCAGTCCTGGCATCTGGGGGACTGAAGCTTTCTTT

d_call: .
v_call: TRBV9
j_call: TRBJ2-1
clone_size: few
cdr3_aa: CASSVAARGLYNEQFF
cdr3_nt: TGTGCCAGCAGCGTAGCTGCTCGGGGACTTTACAATGAGCAGTTCTTC

d_call: TRBD2
v_call: TRBV6-8
j_call: TRBJ2-3
clone_size: few
cdr3_aa: CASSEGTSGGDTQYF
cdr3_nt: TGTGCCAGCAGTGAGGGAACTAGCGGGGGGGATACGCAGTATTTT

d_call: .
v_call: TRBV6-8
j_call: TRBJ1-4
clone_size: medium-sized
cdr3_aa: CASRYSANEKLFF
cdr3_nt: TGTGCCAGCAGGTACTCAGCCAATGAAAAACTGTTTTTT

d_call: TRBD1
v_call: TRBV9
j_call: TRBJ2-7
clone_size: few
cdr3_aa: CASSPHWTGPSYEQYF
cdr3_nt: TGTGCCAGCAGCCCCCATTGGACAGGCCCCTCCTACGAGCAGTACTTC

d_call: TRBD1
v_call: TRBV11-3
j_call: TRBJ1-6
clone_size: .
cdr3_aa: CASSFGQDNSPLHF
cdr3_nt: TGTGCCAGCAGCTTCGGACAGGATAATTCACCCCTCCACTTT

d_call: TRBD1
v_call: TRBV6-8
j_call: TRBJ1-1
clone_size: .
cdr3_aa: CASSRDRSYTEAFF
cdr3_nt: TGTGCCAGCAGTCGGGACAGAAGTTATACTGAAGCTTTCTTT

d_call: TRBD1
v_call: TRBV19
j_call: TRBJ2-3
clone_size: .
cdr3_aa: CASSIDRAADTQYF
cdr3_nt: TGTGCCAGTAGTATCGACAGGGCGGCAGATACGCAGTATTTT

d_call: .
v_call: TRBV19
j_call: TRBJ1-5
clone_size: .
cdr3_aa: CASSTTLTDAAGGNQPQHF
cdr3_nt: TGTGCCAGTAGTACCACCCTCACAGACGCTGCGGGTGGCAATCAGCCCCAGCATTTT

d_call: .
v_call: TRBV1
j_call: TRBJ1-5
clone_size: few
cdr3_aa: CASSQERGAEQPQHF
cdr3_nt: TGCGCCAGCAGCCAAGAGCGGGGCGCGGAGCAGCCCCAGCATTTT

d_call: TRBD1
v_call: TRBV19
j_call: TRBJ2-1
clone_size: .
cdr3_aa: CASSDEQGVNEQFF
cdr3_nt: TGTGCCAGCTCGGACGAACAGGGGGTAAATGAGCAGTTCTTC

d_call: TRBD1
v_call: TRBV11-3
j_call: TRBJ2-4
clone_size: large
cdr3_aa: CASSVRGPKNIQYF
cdr3_nt: TGTGCCAGCAGCGTCAGGGGGCCTAAAAACATTCAGTACTTC

d_call: TRBD2
v_call: TRBV5-1
j_call: TRBJ2-1
clone_size: .
cdr3_aa: CASSLVAGPGRKQFF
cdr3_nt: TGCGCCAGCAGCTTGGTAGCGGGGCCCGGACGAAAGCAGTTCTTC

d_call: TRBD2
v_call: TRBV11-3
j_call: TRBJ2-7
clone_size: few
cdr3_aa: CASSGPTGTSGRSSYEQYF
cdr3_nt: TGTGCCAGCAGCGGACCGACCGGGACTAGCGGGCGCAGCTCCTACGAGCAGTACTTC

d_call: TRBD2
v_call: TRBV9
j_call: TRBJ2-1
clone_size: many
cdr3_aa: CASSPSGGASEQFF
cdr3_nt: TGTGCCAGCAGCCCTAGCGGGGGGGCTTCTGAGCAGTTCTTC

d_call: .
v_call: TRBV4-1
j_call: TRBJ2-2
clone_size: .
cdr3_aa: CASSHDVGELFF
cdr3_nt: TGCGCCAGCAGCCACGATGTGGGGGAGCTGTTTTTT

d_call: .
v_call: TRBV11-3
j_call: TRBJ2-1
clone_size: many
cdr3_aa: CASSLGDPYEGRVYNEQFF
cdr3_nt: TGTGCCAGCAGCTTAGGGGACCCCTACGAGGGCCGAGTGTACAATGAGCAGTTCTTC

d_call: TRBD2
v_call: TRBV4-1
j_call: TRBJ2-7
clone_size: many
cdr3_aa: CASSQDEFGSGDSYEQYF
cdr3_nt: TGCGCCAGCAGCCAAGATGAATTTGGGAGCGGGGATTCCTACGAGCAGTACTTC

d_call: .
v_call: TRBV6-8
j_call: TRBJ2-1
clone_size: few
cdr3_aa: CASSSSRAGAYNEQFF
cdr3_nt: TGTGCCAGCAGTTCCTCTAGGGCGGGGGCTTACAATGAGCAGTTCTTC

d_call: .
v_call: TRBV19
j_call: TRBJ1-5
clone_size: medium-sized
cdr3_aa: CASRYSNQPQHF
cdr3_nt: TGTGCCAGCCGATACAGCAATCAGCCCCAGCATTTT

d_call: .
v_call: TRBV9
j_call: TRBJ1-1
clone_size: few
cdr3_aa: CASSVLGMNTEAFF
cdr3_nt: TGTGCCAGCAGCGTATTGGGGATGAACACTGAAGCTTTCTTT

d_call: .
v_call: TRBV19
j_call: TRBJ2-3
clone_size: .
cdr3_aa: CASTSGDTSTDTQYF
cdr3_nt: TGTGCCAGTACCTCGGGGGACACTAGCACAGATACGCAGTATTTT

d_call: .
v_call: TRBV4-1
j_call: TRBJ1-2
clone_size: few
cdr3_aa: CASSQVNYDGYTF
cdr3_nt: TGCGCCAGCAGCCAAGTGAATTATGATGGCTACACCTTC

d_call: TRBD2
v_call: TRBV6-8
j_call: TRBJ2-7
clone_size: few
cdr3_aa: CASRTTSGGHYEQYF
cdr3_nt: TGTGCCAGCAGAACGACTAGCGGGGGCCACTACGAGCAGTACTTC

d_call: .
v_call: TRBV11-3
j_call: TRBJ1-4
clone_size: medium-sized
cdr3_aa: CASSLVGTNEKLFF
cdr3_nt: TGTGCCAGCAGCTTAGTGGGAACTAATGAAAAACTGTTTTTT

d_call: TRBD1
v_call: TRBV23-1
j_call: TRBJ1-2
clone_size: .
cdr3_aa: CASSQSVGTAYGYTF
cdr3_nt: TGCGCCAGCAGTCAATCGGTTGGGACAGCATATGGCTACACCTTC

d_call: .
v_call: TRBV6-8
j_call: TRBJ1-5
clone_size: few
cdr3_aa: CASSYDGEWDQPQHF
cdr3_nt: TGTGCCAGCAGTTACGATGGGGAGTGGGATCAGCCCCAGCATTTT

d_call: .
v_call: TRBV11-3
j_call: TRBJ2-7
clone_size: many
cdr3_aa: CASSLFGRQESSYEQYF
cdr3_nt: TGTGCCAGCAGCTTATTCGGTCGGCAGGAGAGCTCCTACGAGCAGTACTTC

d_call: .
v_call: TRBV30
j_call: TRBJ2-5
clone_size: .
cdr3_aa: CAWSVRWGPSFNKQETQYF
cdr3_nt: TGTGCCTGGAGTGTACGGTGGGGCCCAAGCTTCAATAAGCAAGAGACCCAGTACTTC

d_call: .
v_call: TRBV19
j_call: TRBJ1-1
clone_size: few
cdr3_aa: CASSIGGAFAEAFF
cdr3_nt: TGTGCCAGTAGTATAGGGGGCGCTTTCGCTGAAGCTTTCTTT